This T cell receptor (beta chain) is drawn from a study of OX40 agonist ivuxolimab in advanced cancers. Data came from immunoSEQ multiplex PCR; TCRdb stores just in-frame clones and leaves some out. The data show about 58,000 clones, around four fifths seen once. The V gene end was trimmed by 7 bases and the J gene end by 1 base; junction bases not matched to a gene: 5. The germline V gene has CDR1 MNHNY and CDR2 SVGAGI (reference sequence). CDR3 length: 15 residues. The input for sequencing was CD4+ or CD8+ T cells sorted from blood, taken in a trial of the OX40 agonist ivuxolimab. The receptor comes from an adult with an advanced solid tumor such as melanoma, head and neck, liver or kidney cancer. The chain carries TRBV6-6 and TRBJ2-2; 8 bases match TRBD1. Here the CDR3 DNA reads TGTGCCAGCACCTCCGACAGGGGGAACACCGGGGAGCTGTTTTTT. Translated, it gives CASTSDRGNTGELFF.